This T cell receptor beta chain is drawn from a study of blood T cell repertoires in COVID-19. About the research overall: Samples came from the United States, Italy and Spain, spanning acute and convalescent COVID-19. Nucleic acid was either cDNA or gDNA, and it came from T cells, B-cell-depleted T cells, or PBMCs.

Original methodology: Quantification of nucleated cells was approximated via reference gene primer amplification. The table came from immunoSEQ multiplex PCR; TCRdb's copy has only in-frame clones and leaves some out. From that table come the V and J calls and clone size; the DNA was used to work out D and trimming. Of around 160,000 clones in the sample, roughly 80% are singletons; the top ten hold roughly 8.8%. The CDR3 spans 15 residues. V trimming: 5 bases; J trimming: 2 bases; junction bases outside the gene matches: 5. Germline V gene sequence: CDR1 ENHRY, CDR2 SYGVKD. The sequence was collected from a human donor with acute or convalescent COVID-19. The donor label of this sample is uncertain. This chain uses TRBV10-3 with TRBJ2-5; 10 bases align to TRBD1. The sample comprised peripheral blood. The CDR3 sequence is CAISWDRGDQETQYF. CDR3 sequence (DNA): TGTGCCATCAGTTGGGACAGGGGCGATCAAGAGACCCAGTACTTC.